This T cell receptor (beta chain) was found in a study of beta chain features in type 1 diabetes. CDR1 and CDR2 from the germline V gene are SGHRS and YFSETQ. This CDR3 spans 13 amino acids. Trimming stripped 4 bases from V and 2 bases from J, with 9 bases between. Note on this clone: Its antigen is as yet unknown.

Findings of the study overall: cDNA-based sequencing might over-represent cells highly expressing TCR.

TCRB transcripts that were expressed got sequenced, as all of the isolated RNA had been reverse transcribed. Some 3.6 million reads was the average for naive, central memory and regulatory T cell samples. Assay: immunoSEQ multiplex PCR; the TCRdb copy retains only in-frame clones and omits some. The sample includes about 24,000 clones, over 60% of them seen just once. The V call is TRBV5-1, the J call TRBJ1-1; a weak D match, TRBD1 (6 bases). Sequencing was performed on Tregs from blood. This TCR was recovered from a woman between 40 and 55 years old in good health. CDR3 coding DNA: TGCGCCAGCAGCCTCGGGACAAACACTGAAGCTTTCTTT. Protein sequence: CASSLGTNTEAFF.